These T cell receptor beta chains were read from a single sample in a study of blood T cell repertoires in COVID-19. The assay was immunoSEQ multiplex PCR, and TCRdb's table has in-frame clones only and misses some. The sample lists 130,000 to 150,000 clones, around 90% occurring once. The sample taken for sequencing was peripheral blood. These receptors originate from a man in his 70s with acute or convalescent COVID-19. CDR3s include the opening cysteine and the closing phenylalanine or tryptophan. D genes are given only for firm matches. The listing skips clone size in some rows; elsewhere it reads once, few, many or a size class.

TRBV18	TRBJ2-7	16	TRBD2	.	CASSPPGLAGWYEQYF	TGTGCCAGCTCACCTCCCGGACTAGCGGGGTGGTACGAGCAGTACTTC
TRBV3-1/TRBV3-2	TRBJ2-5	14	TRBD1	once	CASSGQGAPKTQYF	TGTGCCAGCAGCGGACAGGGGGCGCCGAAGACCCAGTACTTC
TRBV24-1	TRBJ2-7	13	TRBD1	.	CATSGTGGSEQYF	TGTGCCACCTCTGGGACAGGGGGGTCCGAGCAGTACTTC
TRBV5-4	TRBJ2-5	14	.	.	CASSLGGAQETQYF	TGTGCCAGCAGCTTGGGCGGGGCCCAAGAGACCCAGTACTTC
TRBV7-9	TRBJ1-2	15	.	.	CASSSTRQAVFGYTF	TGTGCCAGCAGCTCAACGAGACAGGCGGTGTTTGGCTACACCTTC
TRBV2	TRBJ2-5	15	TRBD2	.	CASSAGGGAAETQYF	TGTGCCAGCAGTGCGGGAGGGGGGGCTGCGGAGACCCAGTACTTC
TRBV27	TRBJ1-2	14	TRBD1	.	CASSLMDRGYGYTF	TGTGCCAGCAGTTTAATGGACAGGGGCTATGGCTACACCTTC
TRBV14	TRBJ1-1	12	.	.	CASSHLVTEAFF	TGTGCCAGCAGCCACTTAGTTACTGAAGCTTTCTTT
TRBV6-5	TRBJ1-6	16	.	.	CASSYSAAADNSPLHF	TGTGCCAGCAGTTACTCAGCAGCGGCCGATAATTCACCCCTCCACTTT
TRBV21-1	TRBJ1-1	14	.	once	CASSPPRENTEAFF	TGTGCCAGCAGCCCTCCCAGGGAGAACACTGAAGCTTTCTTT
TRBV7-9	TRBJ2-3	16	TRBD2	.	CASSLGLAGVADTQYF	TGTGCCAGCAGCTTAGGACTAGCGGGAGTGGCAGATACGCAGTATTTT
TRBV15	TRBJ1-2	15	.	.	CATSREPVRGFGYTF	TGTGCCACCAGCAGAGAACCGGTGAGGGGGTTCGGCTACACCTTC
TRBV28	TRBJ2-7	13	TRBD2	few	CASRLAGSYEQYF	TGTGCCAGCAGACTAGCGGGCTCCTACGAGCAGTACTTC
TRBV24-1	TRBJ2-1	15	TRBD2	.	CATSDPGLAGGEQFF	TGTGCCACCAGTGATCCAGGACTAGCGGGGGGTGAGCAGTTCTTC
TRBV5-5	TRBJ1-4	17	TRBD1	.	CASSFFLQGARDEKLFF	TGTGCCAGCAGCTTCTTCTTACAGGGGGCTCGGGATGAAAAACTGTTTTTT
TRBV5-8	TRBJ2-1	17	TRBD2	.	CASSPGGGRGMHNEQFF	TGTGCCAGCAGCCCCGGGGGGGGGCGCGGGATGCACAATGAGCAGTTCTTC
TRBV5-6	TRBJ1-3	12	.	once	CASSYSSDTIYF	TGTGCCAGCAGTTACAGTTCGGACACCATATATTTT
TRBV19	TRBJ1-1	12	.	.	CASSNQNRVAFF	TGTGCCAGTAGTAATCAAAACAGGGTAGCTTTCTTT
TRBV10-2	TRBJ2-2	16	TRBD1	.	CASSEMRTGNTGELFF	TGCGCCAGCAGTGAGATGCGGACAGGGAACACCGGGGAGCTGTTTTTT
TRBV19	TRBJ2-2	17	.	.	CASSIDLRQANTGELFF	TGTGCCAGTAGTATAGATCTAAGACAGGCTAACACCGGGGAGCTGTTTTTT
TRBV7-2	TRBJ1-2	14	.	.	CASSSVRGNYGYTF	TGTGCCAGCAGCTCCGTTAGAGGGAACTATGGCTACACCTTC
TRBV2	TRBJ2-7	19	TRBD1	.	CASSDRGGTGVGDSYEQYF	TGTGCCAGCAGTGATCGAGGTGGGACAGGGGTGGGGGACTCCTACGAGCAGTACTTC
TRBV3-1/TRBV3-2	TRBJ2-5	15	.	.	CASSQVGTVQETQYF	TGTGCCAGCAGCCAAGTTGGCACCGTACAAGAGACCCAGTACTTC
TRBV2	TRBJ2-5	19	TRBD2	few	CASSGAGTSGVGRQETQYF	TGTGCCAGCAGTGGGGCCGGGACTAGCGGAGTCGGCCGCCAAGAGACCCAGTACTTC
TRBV7-2	TRBJ2-3	16	.	.	CASSAIGGLNTDTQYF	TGTGCCAGCAGCGCCATAGGCGGGTTAAACACAGATACGCAGTATTTT
TRBV6-5	TRBJ1-5	14	TRBD1	.	CATTGGHYNQPQHF	TGTGCCACTACAGGGGGACACTACAATCAGCCCCAGCATTTT
TRBV29-1	TRBJ2-7	13	TRBD1	.	CSVKGQGTYEQYF	TGCAGCGTCAAAGGACAGGGGACGTACGAGCAGTACTTC
TRBV6-5	TRBJ1-1	15	TRBD1	.	CASSYSGTGWTEAFF	TGTGCCAGCAGTTACTCCGGGACAGGGTGGACTGAAGCTTTCTTT
TRBV3-1/TRBV3-2	TRBJ1-1	13	.	.	CASTREGNTEAFF	TGTGCCAGCACTAGAGAGGGGAACACTGAAGCTTTCTTT
TRBV21-1	TRBJ2-4	13	.	.	CASSGGDKNIQYF	TGTGCCAGCAGCGGGGGGGACAAAAACATTCAGTACTTC
TRBV30	TRBJ1-6	13	TRBD1	.	CAWDRGRFRSLHF	TGTGCCTGGGACAGGGGCCGGTTTCGGTCCCTCCACTTT
TRBV18	TRBJ1-5	13	.	.	CASSRRRGETQHF	TGTGCCAGCTCCCGAAGACGGGGGGAAACCCAGCATTTT
TRBV30	TRBJ2-2	15	TRBD2	.	CAWSKLASETGELFF	TGTGCCTGGAGTAAACTAGCGTCGGAGACCGGGGAGCTGTTTTTT
TRBV5-5	TRBJ2-2	14	.	.	CASSSGLNTGELFF	TGTGCCAGCAGCTCGGGACTTAACACCGGAGAGCTGTTTTTT
TRBV9	TRBJ2-5	16	TRBD1	.	CASSADRELGEETQYF	TGTGCCAGCAGCGCGGACAGGGAATTAGGCGAAGAGACCCAGTACTTC
TRBV2	TRBJ2-7	13	.	.	CASSDGGSYEQYF	TGTGCCAGCAGTGATGGAGGTTCCTACGAGCAGTACTTC
TRBV29-1	TRBJ1-2	16	TRBD1	.	CSASLGPGTGNYGYTF	TGCAGCGCCTCGCTCGGTCCCGGGACAGGGAACTATGGCTACACCTTC
TRBV24-1	TRBJ2-3	16	TRBD2	.	CATGGLAGGATDTQYF	TGTGCCACTGGCGGGCTAGCGGGAGGGGCGACAGATACGCAGTATTTT
TRBV5-1	TRBJ2-7	15	.	.	CASSFAPGRSYEQYF	TGCGCCAGCAGCTTTGCGCCGGGTCGAAGCTACGAGCAGTACTTC
TRBV3-1/TRBV3-2	TRBJ2-7	15	TRBD1	.	CASSQVGTAVYEQYF	TGTGCCAGCAGCCAAGTGGGGACAGCCGTCTACGAGCAGTACTTC
TRBV6-1	TRBJ1-2	14	.	.	CASSDRQGEGGYTF	TGTGCCAGCAGTGACCGCCAAGGGGAGGGTGGCTACACCTTC
TRBV2	TRBJ1-4	11	TRBD1	.	CASMRQGKLFF	TGTGCCAGCATGCGACAGGGGAAACTGTTTTTT
TRBV29-1	TRBJ1-2	13	TRBD1	.	CSGGTGTDYGYTF	TGCAGCGGGGGGACCGGGACAGATTATGGCTACACCTTC
TRBV24-1	TRBJ2-7	16	TRBD2	.	CATSDPEAGTSGKQYF	TGTGCCACCAGTGATCCAGAAGCGGGGACTTCTGGAAAGCAGTACTTC
TRBV5-5	TRBJ2-7	15	TRBD1	.	CASSFTGTGAYEQYF	TGTGCCAGCAGCTTCACCGGGACAGGGGCCTACGAGCAGTACTTC
TRBV27	TRBJ1-5	14	.	few	CASSLEYSNQPQHF	TGTGCCAGCAGTTTAGAGTATAGCAATCAGCCCCAGCATTTT
TRBV30	TRBJ1-2	15	.	.	CAWSPLERYSPGYTF	TGTGCCTGGAGTCCCCTTGAAAGATACTCCCCTGGCTACACCTTC
TRBV5-1	TRBJ2-3	14	TRBD1	few	CASSQGTVKDTQYF	TGCGCCAGCAGCCAGGGGACAGTGAAAGATACGCAGTATTTT
TRBV29-1	TRBJ1-1	11	.	.	CSVGRVPEAFF	TGCAGCGTTGGCCGGGTCCCTGAAGCTTTCTTT
TRBV4-1	TRBJ2-5	15	TRBD2	.	CASSLVGLAEETQYF	TGCGCCAGCAGCCTTGTGGGACTAGCGGAAGAGACCCAGTACTTC